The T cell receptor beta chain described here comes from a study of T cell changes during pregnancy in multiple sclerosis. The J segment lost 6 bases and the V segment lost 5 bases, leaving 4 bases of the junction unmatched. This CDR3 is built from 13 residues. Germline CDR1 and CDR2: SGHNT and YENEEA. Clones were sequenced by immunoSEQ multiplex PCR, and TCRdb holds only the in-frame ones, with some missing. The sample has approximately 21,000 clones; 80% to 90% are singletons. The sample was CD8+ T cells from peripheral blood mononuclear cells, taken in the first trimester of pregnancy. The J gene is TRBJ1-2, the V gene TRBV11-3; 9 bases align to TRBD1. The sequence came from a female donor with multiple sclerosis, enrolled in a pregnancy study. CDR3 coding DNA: TGTGCCAGCAGCCCGACAGGGGGAGATGGCTACACCTTC. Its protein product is CASSPTGGDGYTF. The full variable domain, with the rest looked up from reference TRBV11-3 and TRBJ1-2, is EAGVVQSPRYKIIEKKQPVAFWCNPISGHNTLYWYLQNLGQGPELLIRYENEEAVDDSQLPKDRFSAERLKGVDSTLKIQPAELGDSAVYLCASSPTGGDGYTFGSGTRLTVV.